The clone carrying this T cell receptor (beta chain) was seen only once. The CDR3 consists of 13 residues. The germline V and J ends were trimmed by 1 base and 4 bases, with 5 bases remaining between them. Germline CDR1 reads SGHTA; CDR2 reads FQGNSA. Assay: immunoSEQ multiplex PCR; the TCRdb copy retains only in-frame clones and omits some. The sample includes fewer than 350,000 clones, roughly 89% of them seen just once. The sample is drawn from a study of blood T cell repertoires in COVID-19. Turning to the study itself: PBMCs, B-cell-depleted T cells, or T cells were the source of the cDNA or gDNA that made up the material.

Cohort 3 donors counted as recovered after two negative PCRs, clearance, or resolved symptoms. The chain couples TRBV7-2 to TRBJ1-3; D is possibly TRBD1 (5 bases). Sequenced: PBMCs or T cells enriched from blood (not recorded which). The TCR sequence derives from a man aged 55 to 70 who had recovered from COVID-19. DNA for the CDR3: TGTGCCAGCAGCTTAGGACAGGGAAACACCATATATTTT. Amino acids: CASSLGQGNTIYF.